The sequence of this TCR beta chain was determined in a study of T cell repertoires in cytomegalovirus infection. In the study overall: Well-studied HLA-B-restricted CMV epitopes were used in the study alongside recently identified HLA-C-restricted ones. Evidence of both CMV infection and a matching HLA type came from public TCR beta signatures.

General observations from the study: CMV-specific TCR beta clonotypes restricted by HLA-C were the ones dominating the ex vivo response. Using cumulative public TCR beta family frequency, the authors identified those who carried CMV together with the relevant HLA.

TCRdb reprocessed the reads with MiXCR, giving one entry per CDR3 protein. This sample has fewer than 1,000,000 distinct CDR3 sequences, with around 32% found just once. Turning to this clonotype: Its antigen is unidentified.

This CDR3 contains 12 residues. Germline V gene sequence: CDR1 MNHEY, CDR2 SMNVEV (reference sequence). Trimming left V 4 bases short and J 3 bases short, with 4 bases between. The clonotype was recovered from a human donor in good health (CMV status not recorded). Some clones in this sample may be carry-over from other donors' samples. The sequences come from cultured CD8+ T cells from PBMCs, collected from culture after CMV antigen stimulation. This chain links TRBV27 with TRBJ1-3; D uncertain. The chain's CDR3 is CASSWFGNTIYF. The DNA of the CDR3 is TGTGCCAGCAGTTGGTTTGGAAACACCATATATTTT.